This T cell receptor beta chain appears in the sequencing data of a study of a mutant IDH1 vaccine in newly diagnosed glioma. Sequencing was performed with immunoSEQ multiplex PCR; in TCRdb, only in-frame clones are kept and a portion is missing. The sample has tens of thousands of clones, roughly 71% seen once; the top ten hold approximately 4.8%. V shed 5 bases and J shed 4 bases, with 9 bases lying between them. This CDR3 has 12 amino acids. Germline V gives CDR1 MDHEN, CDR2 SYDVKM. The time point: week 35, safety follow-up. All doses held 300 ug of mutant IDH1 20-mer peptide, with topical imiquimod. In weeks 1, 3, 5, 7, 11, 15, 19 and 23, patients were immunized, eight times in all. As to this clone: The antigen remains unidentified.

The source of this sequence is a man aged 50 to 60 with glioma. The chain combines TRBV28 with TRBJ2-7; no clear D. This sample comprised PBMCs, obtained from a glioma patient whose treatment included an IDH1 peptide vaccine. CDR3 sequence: CASSPSGYEQYF. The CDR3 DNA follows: TGTGCCAGCAGTCCCTCAGGATACGAGCAGTACTTC.